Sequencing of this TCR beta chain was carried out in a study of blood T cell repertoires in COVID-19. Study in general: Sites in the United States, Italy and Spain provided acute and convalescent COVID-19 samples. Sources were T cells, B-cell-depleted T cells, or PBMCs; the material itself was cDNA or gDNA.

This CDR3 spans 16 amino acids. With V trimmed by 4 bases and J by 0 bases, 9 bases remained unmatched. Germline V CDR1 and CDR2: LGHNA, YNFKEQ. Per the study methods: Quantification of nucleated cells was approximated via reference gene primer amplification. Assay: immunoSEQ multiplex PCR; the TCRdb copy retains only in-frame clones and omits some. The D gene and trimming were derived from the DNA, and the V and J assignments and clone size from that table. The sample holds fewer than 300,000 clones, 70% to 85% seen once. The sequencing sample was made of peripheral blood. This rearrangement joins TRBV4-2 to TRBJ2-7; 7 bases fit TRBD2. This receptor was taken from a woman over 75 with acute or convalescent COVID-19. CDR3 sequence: CASSPSLAALSYEQYF. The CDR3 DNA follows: TGTGCCAGCAGCCCGTCTCTAGCGGCCCTCTCCTACGAGCAGTACTTC.